Listed here is a single T cell receptor beta chain. The target antigen is unknown. Time point defined: blood from clinic visit 5 months post-surgery; TSC patient then seizure free. This specimen comes from a study of brain T cells in children with intractable seizures. Study observations and caveats: Pre-surgery blood may have been undersampled, hiding some clones.

Data came from immunoSEQ multiplex PCR; TCRdb stores just in-frame clones and leaves some out. Of 300,000 to 400,000 clones in the sample, 93% were seen once. Trimming left V 1 base short and J 11 bases short, with 27 bases between. This CDR3 region has 18 residues. Germline values: CDR1 SGHVS, CDR2 FQNEAQ. The origin of this receptor is a boy younger than two with tuberous sclerosis and intractable seizures. The sample in question was peripheral blood, obtained roughly 5 months after surgery. V gene TRBV7-8 combines with J gene TRBJ1-5; D may be TRBD1 (6 bases). CDR3 nucleotide sequence: TGTGCCAGCAGCTTAGGAGATACCTCGACAGGCCTGAGGGGGGCCCAGCATTTT. Protein sequence: CASSLGDTSTGLRGAQHF.